The present T cell receptor (beta chain) was sequenced within a study of CD8+CD57+ T cells in acquired aplastic anemia. General study findings and limits: The same twenty-nine CD8+ CDR3 sequences occurred in patients and in controls.

The CDR3 spans 13 residues. The V gene lost 7 bases and the J gene lost 10 bases, with 19 bases spanning the gap. Germline assignment: CDR1 SQVTM and CDR2 ANQGSEA. Turning to this clonotype: Its cognate antigen is unknown.

Genomic DNA, the template, was used for profiling of the TCR beta VDJ and CDR3. TCRdb called the reads again in MiXCR, with one record for every CDR3 protein. This repertoire shows 200,000 to 250,000 distinct CDR3 sequences, around three fifths found once; its top ten account for around 58%. Flow cytometry had shown expanded CD8+CD57+ cells in the patients chosen for sequencing. Sampling of blood occurred while the patients had still received no therapy. This chain links TRBV29-1 with TRBJ1-4; D may be TRBD1 (6 bases). The source material was sorted CD4+, CD8+, or CD8+CD57+ T cells (not recorded which) from PBMCs. This receptor was identified in a human donor with aplastic anemia. The CDR3 nucleotides read TGCAGCGCCGAGGGCAGGGCCAGGGGAAAACTGTTTTTT. It is translated as CSAEGRARGKLFF.